Presented here are 23 T cell receptor beta chains from one specimen sequenced in a study of T cells in Graves' hyperthyroidism and ophthalmopathy. RNA transcripts served as the template for amplifying TCR beta CDR3 regions. In the first-round RT-PCR of the TCR CDR3, the HTBI primer set was used. MiXCR, run by TCRdb on the multiplex PCR reads, gives a single entry per CDR3 protein. This table holds some 800,000 distinct CDR3 sequences, about two fifths found once. Sequencing was performed on blood. The receptors originated from a man aged 18 to 29 with Graves' hyperthyroidism.

This clonotype showed up just a few times. The chain has TRBV6-6 and TRBJ2-7, with 7 positions matching TRBD2. Germline-derived CDR1 and CDR2 are MNHNY and SVGAGI (reference sequence). V lost 5 bases, J lost 5 bases, and 6 bases stayed unmatched. This CDR3 has 13 residues. The CDR3 DNA follows: TGTGCCAGCAGTACTCGGGGGGTCCACGAGCAGTACTTC. Its translation: CASSTRGVHEQYF.

This clonotype showed up just a few times. A much larger clone lies a single base off, so this may be a read error. The rearrangement links TRBV29-1 to TRBJ1-1; TRBD1 is a possible D gene (5 bases). Trimming took off 7 bases at V and 8 bases at J, with 17 bases between the two ends. CDR1 is SQVTM, CDR2 ANQGSEA, per germline. The CDR3 loop spans 12 amino acids. The CDR3 sequence is CSAPSGAAEAFF. The CDR3 DNA is TGCAGCGCCCCTTCCGGGGCAGCGGAAGCTTTCTTT.

CDR3 sequence (DNA): TGTGCCAGCAGTCAGGGGGCCTTGGAATATGGCTACACCTTC. It codes for CASSQGALEYGYTF. V gene TRBV12-3 or TRBV12-4 combines with J gene TRBJ1-2, with 8 positions matching TRBD1. The CDR3 extends over 14 amino acids. V lost 5 bases, J lost 5 bases, and 7 bases stayed unmatched.

This clonotype has just a few counts. The junction does not match germline at one end; this may be a read error. The rearrangement links TRBV10-3 to TRBJ1-5, with 9 bases identical to TRBD1. Germline V gene sequence: CDR1 ENHRY, CDR2 SYGVKD. The CDR3 is 17 amino acids. In DNA form, the CDR3 reads TGTGCCAGCAGTCGGGACAGGGAAGTTTATAGCAATCAGCCCCAGCATTTT. Amino acids: CASSRDREVYSNQPQHF.

In its sample, this clonotype was seen a few times. V usage is TRBV12-3 or TRBV12-4 and J usage is TRBJ2-2; 7 bases map to TRBD2. This CDR3 region has 12 residues. Unmatched junction bases numbered 6, after V lost 11 bases and J lost 6 bases. The CDR3 sequence: CARKGGSGELFF. The CDR3 nucleotides are TGTGCCCGGAAGGGAGGGTCCGGGGAGCTGTTTTTT.

On this clonotype: No conserved phenylalanine or tryptophan ends this CDR3, so it is likely a read error. This chain connects TRBV29-1 to TRBJ1-1; D gene ambiguous. V was cut by 6 bases and J by 5 bases, with 19 bases left in between. CDR1 is SQVTM, CDR2 ANQGSEA, per germline. The CDR3 consists of 14 residues. The DNA of the CDR3 is TGCAGCGTCCCTAGTACGGGAGGTTGGACTGAAGCTTTCTCT. This sequence encodes CSVPSTGGWTEAFS.

The chain carries TRBV29-1 and TRBJ2-5; no definite D call. V dropped 7 bases and J dropped 5 bases, with 8 bases sitting between them. Germline loops: CDR1 SQVTM, CDR2 ANQGSEA. The CDR3 totals 10 residues. The CDR3 reads CSGNEETQYF. CDR3 sequence (DNA): TGCAGCGGGAATGAGGAGACCCAGTACTTC.

This clonotype was seen a handful of times. The chain joins TRBV7-2 to TRBJ1-1; TRBD1 matches 10 bases. CDR3 length: 15 residues. V lost 5 bases to trimming and J lost 5 bases; unmatched junction nucleotides: 8. Per the germline V gene, CDR1 is SGHTA and CDR2 is FQGNSA. The CDR3 nucleotides read TGTGCCAGCAGCCATCGGGACAGGGGAGGAACTGAAGCTTTCTTT. Its translation: CASSHRDRGGTEAFF. The whole variable domain, remainder taken from reference TRBV7-2 and TRBJ1-1, is GAGVSQSPSNKVTEKGKDVELRCDPISGHTALYWYRQSLGQGLEFLIYFQGNSAPDKSGLPSDRFSAERTGGSVSTLTIQRTQQEDSAVYLCASSHRDRGGTEAFFGQGTRLTVV.

This clonotype was seen only a few times. The rearrangement joins TRBV25-1 to TRBJ2-3; D possibly corresponds to TRBD2 (5 bases). V lost 7 bases and J lost 4, with 12 bases in between. The CDR3 totals 13 residues. Looked up from germline, CDR1 is MGHDK and CDR2 is SYGVNS. CDR3 loop: CASNSGSSDTQYF. CDR3 sequence (DNA): TGTGCCAGCAATTCGGGGAGCTCAGATACGCAGTATTTT.

CDR3 region: CASSWGQGLSGNTIYF. In nucleotides, the CDR3 is TGTGCCAGCAGTTGGGGACAGGGCTTGTCCGGAAACACCATATATTTT. The chain combines TRBV6-4 with TRBJ1-3; 9 bases map to TRBD1. The germline gives CDR1 MRHNA, CDR2 SNTAGT. The CDR3 is 16 residues long. V lost 5 bases, J lost 4 bases, and 9 bases stayed unmatched.

CDR3 residues: CASSGTSFYEQYF. CDR3 in DNA: TGTGCCAGCAGTGGTACTAGTTTCTACGAGCAGTACTTC. This rearrangement joins TRBV12-3 or TRBV12-4 to TRBJ2-7; tentative D call: TRBD2 (5 bases). V was pared by 5 bases and J by 3 bases, with 11 bases between. There are 13 residues in the CDR3.

On this clonotype: A much larger clone sits a single nucleotide away, making a read error possible. This chain links TRBV3-1 with TRBJ1-5; TRBD1 agrees at 7 bases. CDR3 length: 14 amino acids. V lost 5 bases and J lost 5; bases outside the gene matches: 6. Germline-derived CDR1 and CDR2 are LGHDT and YNNKEL (reference sequence). CDR3 coding DNA: TGTGCCAGCAGCAAGACAGGGTTGGATCAGCCCCAGCATTTT. Amino acids: CASSKTGLDQPQHF.

This clonotype has just a few counts. The rearrangement uses TRBV12-3 or TRBV12-4 and TRBJ1-5, with 7 bases matching TRBD1. J gave up 5 bases and V 7 bases, and 8 bases lay outside the gene matches. This CDR3 contains 14 residues. The CDR3 spells CASTSGGGDQPQHF. DNA of the CDR3: TGTGCCAGCACCTCAGGGGGAGGGGATCAGCCCCAGCATTTT.

This sequence joins TRBV19 and TRBJ2-7, with a tentative D call TRBD1 (6 bases). V was shortened by 4 bases and J by 0 bases, with 16 bases between the two germline ends. There are 16 residues in the CDR3. The V gene's germline CDR1 is LNHDA and CDR2 SQIVND (reference sequence). The CDR3 spells CASSTLTGANSYEQYF. CDR3 sequence (DNA): TGTGCCAGTAGTACCTTGACAGGAGCTAACTCCTACGAGCAGTACTTC.

The chain joins TRBV2 to TRBJ1-2; weak D call: TRBD1 (6 bases). V lost 8 bases, J lost 13 bases, and 20 bases lay in between. CDR3 size: 12 residues. The germline CDR1 and CDR2 sequences are SNHLY and FYNNEI. This CDR3 reads CASQGPGESVTF. The CDR3 nucleotides are TGTGCCAGCCAGGGGCCGGGGGAATCGGTCACCTTC.

This CDR3 is CSADSYLNNSPLHF. The DNA for the CDR3 is TGCAGTGCAGACAGTTACCTTAATAATTCACCCCTCCACTTT. The J gene is TRBJ1-6, the V gene TRBV20-1, with D tentatively TRBD1 (5 bases). Trimming removed 6 bases from V and 5 bases from J, with 14 bases in between. The CDR3 totals 14 residues. Germline CDR1 is DFQATT and CDR2 is SNEGSKA (reference sequence).

This clonotype was detected a few times. J is TRBJ1-6 and V is TRBV7-2, with a tentative D call TRBD1 (5 bases). Trimming pared 4 bases from V and 6 bases from J, leaving 13 bases between. This CDR3 has 15 amino acids. Germline V CDR1 and CDR2: SGHTA, FQGNSA. The CDR3 region has the DNA TGTGCCAGCAGCTCCCCGCGACAGCTTAATTCACCCCTCCACTTT. It yields the protein CASSSPRQLNSPLHF.

This clonotype was seen a few times. The V and J genes are TRBV5-1 and TRBJ2-7, with D tentatively TRBD2 (7 bases). V lost 1 base and J 5 bases, leaving 13 bases between the germline ends. Germline V gene sequence: CDR1 SGHRS, CDR2 YFSETQ. The CDR3 covers 14 residues. The CDR3 DNA is TGCGCCAGCAGCTTGAGGGGGACTATCGACGAGCAGTACTTC. As protein: CASSLRGTIDEQYF.

This clonotype was found a few times. The gene calls are TRBV4-1 and TRBJ1-1, with a possible D match to TRBD1 (5 bases). This CDR3 spans 15 amino acids. CDR1 and CDR2 (germline): MGHRA, YSYEKL. Trimming pared 0 bases from V and 0 bases from J, leaving 8 bases between. CDR3 residues: CASSQEAQVNTEAFF. The CDR3 coding sequence is TGCGCCAGCAGCCAAGAGGCACAGGTGAACACTGAAGCTTTCTTT.

The gene calls are TRBV7-2 and TRBJ2-7; D not resolved. The CDR3 sequence is 14 residues long. V was trimmed by 2 bases and J by 2 bases, leaving 10 bases between them. Per the germline V gene, CDR1 is SGHTA and CDR2 is FQGNSA. The CDR3, as DNA: TGTGCCAGCAGCTTACGTAACACCCCCTACGAGCAGTACTTC. Its protein is CASSLRNTPYEQYF.

V and J are TRBV15 and TRBJ1-2; D may be TRBD1 (6 bases). This CDR3 is built from 14 residues. Germline CDR1 is LNHNV and CDR2 is YYDKDF (reference sequence). The ends were cut back, 1 base at V and 7 bases at J, with 13 bases in the middle. CDR3 nucleotide sequence: TGTGCCACCAGCAGAGCAAGGGCAGGGGCTGGCTACACCTTC. Amino acids: CATSRARAGAGYTF.

This chain links TRBV25-1 with TRBJ2-7, with D possibly TRBD2 on 6 matching bases. Germline V CDR1 and CDR2: MGHDK, SYGVNS. Trimming took 8 bases from V and 6 from J, leaving 20 bases between them. This CDR3 has 14 amino acids. CDR3 DNA: TGTGCCAGCGCCTTTGGAGGGGCGGTTGGCGAGCAGTACTTC. Its protein product is CASAFGGAVGEQYF.

With regard to this clonotype: This may be a read error: a much more frequent sequence differs by one nucleotide. The CDR3 sequence is CSARDGDAIEAFF. The CDR3 region has the DNA TGCAGTGCTAGAGATGGAGATGCTATCGAAGCTTTCTTT. This sequence joins TRBV20-1 and TRBJ1-1, with D hard to call. The CDR3 spans 13 residues. V was pared by 0 bases and J by 8 bases, with 13 bases between. Germline CDR1 is DFQATT and CDR2 is SNEGSKA (reference sequence).